The 30 T cell receptor beta chains listed next were all sequenced from one sample in a study of T-cell memory formation after mild COVID-19. TCRdb re-called the 5' RACE reads through MiXCR, storing one row per CDR3 protein. In the table there are 40,000 to 45,000 distinct CDR3 sequences, approximately 6.8% of which are singletons. Input material: PBMCs or a T cell subset sorted from them (not recorded which). The source is a man between 18 and 29 years old who had mild COVID-19 (a few samples of this study predate the infection). Cell type and time point are not known.

This clonotype was recorded a few times. The genes are TRBV7-9 and TRBJ1-6, with D hard to call. Germline V gene data show CDR1 as SEHNR and CDR2 as FQNEAQ (reference sequence). The CDR3 contains 12 residues. The ends were cut back, 1 base at V and 10 bases at J, with 5 bases in the middle. The CDR3 bases are TGTGCCAGCAGCTTAGGGCAGTCACCCCTCCACTTT. Translation: CASSLGQSPLHF.

This clonotype was recorded at least ten times. This rearrangement joins TRBV27 to TRBJ2-5; D possibly corresponds to TRBD2 (6 bases). The length of the CDR3 is 13 residues. The ends were cut back, 5 bases at V and 5 bases at J, with 12 bases in the middle. CDR1 and CDR2 (germline): MNHEY, SMNVEV (reference sequence). The CDR3 DNA reads TGTGCCAGCAGTCCCCGAGGGAGGGAGACCCAGTACTTC. Protein sequence: CASSPRGRETQYF.

The sample holds a few counts of this clonotype. This chain links TRBV7-2 with TRBJ1-5; unclear D gene. The germline gives CDR1 SGHTA, CDR2 FQGNSA. V was trimmed by 5 bases and J by 6 bases, leaving 11 bases between them. This CDR3 has 13 residues. The CDR3 nucleotides read TGTGCCAGCAGCCGGCAAAGGGTTCAGCCCCAGCATTTT. This encodes CASSRQRVQPQHF.

This clonotype turned up a few times. The V and J genes are TRBV6-5 and TRBJ1-4, with a possible D match to TRBD1 (5 bases). Between the trimmed V and J ends, which lost 4 bases and 8 bases, there was a span of 17 bases. Germline V lookup: CDR1 MNHEY, CDR2 SVGAGI. The CDR3 contains 15 residues. CDR3 protein: CASSSHRAGGEKLFF. As DNA, the CDR3 is TGTGCCAGCAGTTCCCACCGGGCGGGGGGGGAAAAACTGTTTTTT.

The J gene is TRBJ1-1, the V gene TRBV7-8, with no clear D. Trimming took off 4 bases at V and 1 base at J, with 10 bases between the two ends. The CDR3 is 14 amino acids. Germline CDR1 and CDR2: SGHVS and FQNEAQ. CDR3 sequence: CASSSRAPNTEAFF. CDR3 nucleotides: TGTGCCAGCAGCTCCCGGGCTCCGAACACTGAAGCTTTCTTT.

The chain uses TRBV4-3 and TRBJ1-2; a possible D gene is TRBD1 (5 bases). V lost 1 base and J 8 bases, leaving 11 bases between the germline ends. Looked up from germline, CDR1 is LGHNA and CDR2 is YSLEER. The CDR3 consists of 13 residues. CDR3 nucleotide sequence: TGCGCCAGCAGCCAAGGTCAGGGAGAAGGCTACACCTTC. Its protein is CASSQGQGEGYTF.

The chain recombines TRBV5-1 with TRBJ2-2, with D possibly called TRBD1 or TRBD2 (5 bases each). CDR1 is SGHRS, CDR2 YFSETQ, per germline. The CDR3 spans 14 residues. Trimming left V 1 base short and J 4 bases short, with 8 bases between. The CDR3: CASSLSGATGELFF. CDR3 nucleotide sequence: TGCGCCAGCAGCTTGTCCGGGGCCACCGGGGAGCTGTTTTTT.

V is TRBV12-3 or TRBV12-4 and J is TRBJ2-7; D gene uncertain. Trimming pared 8 bases from V and 5 bases from J, leaving 22 bases between. The length of the CDR3 is 15 residues. CDR3 sequence reads: CASGLGGSMSHEQYF. CDR3 DNA sequence: TGTGCCAGCGGCCTCGGTGGGTCCATGTCCCACGAGCAGTACTTC.

The CDR3 spells CATSALDRDETQYF. The CDR3 DNA is TGTGCCACCAGTGCCCTAGACAGGGACGAGACCCAGTACTTC. The chain is built from TRBV24-1 and TRBJ2-5; 7 bases match TRBD1. From germline, CDR1 is KGHDR and CDR2 SFDVKD. The CDR3 runs 14 residues. Unmatched junction bases numbered 7, after V lost 5 bases and J lost 5 bases.

This clonotype came up many times. V usage is TRBV20-1 and J usage is TRBJ2-1; TRBD2 matches 9 bases. CDR3 size: 16 residues. Losses at the gene ends were 7 bases for V and 10 bases for J; bases not matched to a gene: 20. Germline loops: CDR1 DFQATT, CDR2 SNEGSKA (reference sequence). The CDR3 DNA follows: TGCAGTGTACTCTTGCCCGGGACTAGCCCCTCCGGGGAGCAGTTCTTC. Translating gives CSVLLPGTSPSGEQFF.

This clonotype came up a few times. The gene calls are TRBV4-3 and TRBJ2-3; TRBD2 is a possible D gene (5 bases). V gave up 1 base and J gave up 3 bases, with 14 bases separating them. The CDR3 runs 16 residues. The germline CDR1 and CDR2 sequences are LGHNA and YSLEER. This chain's CDR3 is CASSQGAWEQTDTQYF. The CDR3 bases are TGCGCCAGCAGCCAAGGGGCGTGGGAGCAAACAGATACGCAGTATTTT.

This clonotype has a count of ten or more. This chain connects TRBV12-3 or TRBV12-4 to TRBJ1-6; 7 bases are shared with TRBD1. CDR3 length: 13 amino acids. V was clipped by 5 bases and J by 13 bases; unmatched bases: 8. In DNA, the CDR3 is TGTGCCAGCAGTCCTCAACCGGGACAGCCCCTCCACTTT. Translated, it gives CASSPQPGQPLHF.

V and J are TRBV28 and TRBJ2-2; D ambiguous. Per germline, CDR1 MDHEN and CDR2 SYDVKM. The CDR3 sequence is 13 residues long. Trimming left V 6 bases short and J 4 bases short, with 9 bases between. The CDR3 loop is CASRSPGTGELFF. For the CDR3, the DNA is TGTGCCAGCAGGTCCCCAGGCACCGGGGAGCTGTTTTTT.

This clonotype appeared many times. The rearrangement joins TRBV4-3 to TRBJ2-3, with D uncertain. CDR1 is LGHNA, CDR2 YSLEER, per germline. The V gene lost 0 bases and the J gene lost 4 bases, with 17 bases spanning the gap. The length of the CDR3 is 17 residues. This CDR3 reads CASSQDLWGSPADTQYF. In nucleotides, the CDR3 is TGCGCCAGCAGCCAAGATTTGTGGGGATCTCCCGCAGATACGCAGTATTTT.

The chain recombines TRBV27 with TRBJ2-6; tentative D call: TRBD1 (6 bases). Trimming cost V 9 bases and J 3 bases, with 15 bases left between them. CDR3 length: 15 amino acids. The V gene's germline CDR1 is MNHEY and CDR2 SMNVEV (reference sequence). The CDR3: CASGTHRGGANVLTF. CDR3 DNA sequence: TGTGCCAGTGGGACACATCGGGGTGGGGCCAACGTCCTGACTTTC.

This clonotype came up a few times. The chain is built from TRBV11-3 and TRBJ2-7; 9 bases fit TRBD1. Per the germline V gene, CDR1 is SGHNT and CDR2 is YENEEA. J gave up 3 bases and V 2 bases, and 2 bases lay outside the gene matches. This CDR3 has 14 residues. The CDR3 spells CASSLQGQGYEQYF. CDR3 DNA sequence: TGTGCCAGCAGCTTACAGGGACAGGGCTACGAGCAGTACTTC.

The chain links TRBV6-5 to TRBJ1-2; a weak D match, TRBD1 (6 bases). This CDR3 has 15 amino acids. V was pared by 6 bases and J by 4 bases, with 18 bases between. CDR1 is MNHEY and CDR2 is SVGAGI in the germline V gene. The CDR3 region is CASSRGGLSGYGYTF. In nucleotides, the CDR3 is TGTGCCAGCAGCCGGGGGGGGCTATCCGGCTATGGCTACACCTTC.

The chain carries TRBV7-2 and TRBJ2-3; 11 bases map to TRBD2. The length of the CDR3 is 17 residues. J gave up 4 bases and V 4 bases, and 10 bases lay outside the gene matches. CDR1 and CDR2 from the germline V gene are SGHTA and FQGNSA. The chain's CDR3 is CASSSQFSGGAADTQYF. For the CDR3, the DNA is TGTGCCAGCAGCTCACAATTTAGCGGGGGGGCCGCAGATACGCAGTATTTT.

The chain carries TRBV6-5 and TRBJ1-1; D is uncertain. Germline V gene lookup returns CDR1 MNHEY and CDR2 SVGAGI. This CDR3 contains 14 residues. The germline V and J ends were trimmed by 0 bases and 4 bases, with 9 bases remaining between them. CDR3 in amino acids: CASSYSPEGTEAFF. CDR3 nucleotide sequence: TGTGCCAGCAGTTACTCACCCGAGGGCACTGAAGCTTTCTTT.

J is TRBJ1-5 and V is TRBV29-1; a weak D match, TRBD1 (6 bases). CDR1 is SQVTM, CDR2 ANQGSEA, per germline. The CDR3 has 12 residues. The CDR3 spells CNAQGKDQPQHF. CDR3 DNA sequence: TGCAACGCTCAGGGGAAGGATCAGCCCCAGCATTTT. Drawing the rest from reference TRBV29-1 and TRBJ1-5, the complete variable domain is SAVISQKPSRDICQRGTSLTIQCQVDSQVTMMFWYRQQPGQSLTLIATANQGSEATYESGFVIDKFPISRPNLTFSTLTVSNMSPEDSSIYLCNAQGKDQPQHFGDGTRLSIL.

This clonotype has just a few counts. The chain employs TRBV14 and TRBJ1-1, with D uncertain. The germline CDR1 and CDR2 sequences are SGHDN and FVKESK. The CDR3 is 14 residues long. The V gene lost 4 bases and the J gene lost 5 bases, with 14 bases spanning the gap. CDR3 protein: CASSPKAGATEAFF. The CDR3 DNA is TGTGCCAGCAGCCCGAAGGCGGGAGCAACTGAAGCTTTCTTT.

In its sample, this clonotype was seen a few times. This chain joins TRBV4-1 and TRBJ1-2; D is undetermined. Trimming stripped 0 bases from V and 2 bases from J, with 7 bases between. Germline CDR1 and CDR2: MGHRA and YSYEKL. The CDR3 length is 14 residues. CDR3 sequence (DNA): TGCGCCAGCAGCCAAGAGACCGCCAACTATGGCTACACCTTC. As protein: CASSQETANYGYTF.

This clonotype has just a few counts. This chain links TRBV7-2 with TRBJ1-4, with 10 bases identical to TRBD1. CDR1 is SGHTA and CDR2 is FQGNSA in the germline V gene. The CDR3 sequence is 14 residues long. The J segment lost 8 bases and the V segment lost 5 bases, leaving 5 bases of the junction unmatched. DNA of the CDR3: TGTGCCAGCAGCCCCAGACAGGGGGCCGAAAAACTGTTTTTT. It codes for CASSPRQGAEKLFF.

The rearrangement joins TRBV9 to TRBJ2-5; TRBD2 aligns across 7 bases. The junction had 6 bases not matched to a gene; V was cut back by 2 bases and J by 5 bases. Germline assignment: CDR1 SGDLS and CDR2 YYNGEE. The CDR3 is 14 residues long. CDR3 region: CASSVGTTLETQYF. As DNA, the CDR3 is TGTGCCAGCAGCGTCGGGACTACCTTGGAGACCCAGTACTTC.

This clonotype has a handful of counts. V gene TRBV6-2 or TRBV6-3 combines with J gene TRBJ2-5; D is perhaps TRBD2 (5 bases). From germline, CDR1 is MNHEY and CDR2 SVGEGT. The V end lost 5 bases, the J end lost 7 bases, and 11 bases lay between the germline ends. The CDR3 length is 12 residues. The CDR3 loop is CASSVGELTQYF. DNA of the CDR3: TGTGCCAGCAGTGTCGGGGAATTGACCCAGTACTTC.

This sequence joins TRBV28 and TRBJ2-1; 10 bases map to TRBD2. This CDR3 spans 17 amino acids. The junction had 8 bases not matched to a gene; V was cut back by 6 bases and J by 0 bases. Germline CDR1 and CDR2: MDHEN and SYDVKM. CDR3 loop: CASSPASGGRSYNEQFF. The CDR3 coding sequence is TGTGCCAGCAGCCCCGCTAGCGGGGGACGCTCCTACAATGAGCAGTTCTTC.

This clonotype was counted between two and nine times. The chain is built from TRBV3-1 and TRBJ1-5; D is uncertain. The germline V gene encodes CDR1 LGHDT and CDR2 YNNKEL (reference sequence). The length of the CDR3 is 13 residues. V gave up 2 bases and J gave up 9 bases, with 11 bases separating them. This chain's CDR3 is CASSQLESGPQHF. In DNA form, the CDR3 reads TGTGCCAGCAGCCAATTGGAGTCCGGGCCCCAGCATTTT.

The rearrangement links TRBV5-6 to TRBJ2-1; D uncertain. V was cut by 3 bases and J by 12 bases, with 10 bases left in between. The germline V gene has CDR1 SGHDT and CDR2 YYEEEE. The CDR3 runs to 11 residues. CDR3 nucleotides: TGTGCCAGCAGCTCAAAAGTGGGGCAGTTCTTC. Its translation is CASSSKVGQFF.

In this sample, this clonotype turned up many times. This rearrangement joins TRBV20-1 to TRBJ2-1; TRBD2 agrees at 8 bases. Trimming at V came to 1 base and at J to 2 bases, leaving 7 bases not matched to a gene. Germline loops: CDR1 DFQATT, CDR2 SNEGSKA (reference sequence). The CDR3 loop spans 16 amino acids. The CDR3 nucleotides are TGCAGTGCTAGAGGTGCCGGGGGGGAAACCTACAATGAGCAGTTCTTC. It codes for CSARGAGGETYNEQFF.

This clonotype was seen a handful of times. The chain employs TRBV7-8 and TRBJ1-1, with D tentatively TRBD1 (5 bases). Germline V gene sequence: CDR1 SGHVS, CDR2 FQNEAQ. V dropped 1 base and J dropped 8 bases, with 11 bases sitting between them. The CDR3 contains 13 residues. The CDR3 DNA sequence: TGTGCCAGCAGCTTAGAACGGGGGACGGAAGCTTTCTTT. Its protein product is CASSLERGTEAFF.